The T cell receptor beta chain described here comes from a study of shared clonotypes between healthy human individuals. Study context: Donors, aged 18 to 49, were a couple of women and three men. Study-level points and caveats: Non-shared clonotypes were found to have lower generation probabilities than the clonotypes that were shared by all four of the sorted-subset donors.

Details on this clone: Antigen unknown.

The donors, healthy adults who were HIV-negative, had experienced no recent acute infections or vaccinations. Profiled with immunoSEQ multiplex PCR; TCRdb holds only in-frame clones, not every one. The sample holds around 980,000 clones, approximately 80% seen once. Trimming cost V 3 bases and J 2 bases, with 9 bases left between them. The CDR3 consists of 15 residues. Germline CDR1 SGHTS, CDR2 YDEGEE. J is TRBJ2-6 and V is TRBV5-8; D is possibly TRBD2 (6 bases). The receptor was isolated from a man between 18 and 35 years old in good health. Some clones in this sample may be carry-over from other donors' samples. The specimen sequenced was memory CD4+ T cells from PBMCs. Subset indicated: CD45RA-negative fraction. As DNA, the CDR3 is TGTGCCAGCAGCTCCTGGGGGGCTGGGGCCAACGTCCTGACTTTC. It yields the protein CASSSWGAGANVLTF.